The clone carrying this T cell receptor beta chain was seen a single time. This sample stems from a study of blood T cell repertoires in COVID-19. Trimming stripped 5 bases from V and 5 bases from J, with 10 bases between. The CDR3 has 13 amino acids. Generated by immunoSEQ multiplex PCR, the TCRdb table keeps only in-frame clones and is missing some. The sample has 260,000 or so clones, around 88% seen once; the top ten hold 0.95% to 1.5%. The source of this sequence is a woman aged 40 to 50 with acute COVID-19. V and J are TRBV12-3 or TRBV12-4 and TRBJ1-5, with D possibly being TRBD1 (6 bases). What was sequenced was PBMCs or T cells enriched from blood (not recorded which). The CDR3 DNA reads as TGTGCCAGCAGTGTACAGGGTGATCAGCCCCAGCATTTT. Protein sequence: CASSVQGDQPQHF.